Each of the 2 T cell receptor beta chains below was sequenced from the same sample in a study of blood T cell repertoires in COVID-19. Only in-frame clones appear in the TCRdb table, and some are missing; sequencing was by immunoSEQ multiplex PCR. The sample lists some 190,000 clones; just under 85% were seen once. The specimen was peripheral blood. The receptor source for this set is a woman in her seventies with active or convalescent COVID-19.

The rearrangement joins TRBV2 to TRBJ2-7; D remains ambiguous. The V gene lost 3 bases and the J gene lost 3 bases, with 9 bases spanning the gap. There are 13 residues in the CDR3. Per germline, CDR1 SNHLY and CDR2 FYNNEI. CDR3 amino acids: CASSEVGGYEQYF. The CDR3 coding sequence is TGTGCCAGCAGTGAGGTCGGCGGCTACGAGCAGTACTTC.

The V call is TRBV18, the J call TRBJ2-1, with 11 positions matching TRBD2. Germline lookup yields CDR1 KGHSH and CDR2 LQKENI. Trimming cost V 4 bases and J 3 bases; bases outside gene matches: 5. The CDR3 extends over 16 amino acids. The DNA of the CDR3 is TGTGCCAGCTCACAAACCCTAGCGGGAGGCTACAATGAGCAGTTCTTC. It encodes CASSQTLAGGYNEQFF.